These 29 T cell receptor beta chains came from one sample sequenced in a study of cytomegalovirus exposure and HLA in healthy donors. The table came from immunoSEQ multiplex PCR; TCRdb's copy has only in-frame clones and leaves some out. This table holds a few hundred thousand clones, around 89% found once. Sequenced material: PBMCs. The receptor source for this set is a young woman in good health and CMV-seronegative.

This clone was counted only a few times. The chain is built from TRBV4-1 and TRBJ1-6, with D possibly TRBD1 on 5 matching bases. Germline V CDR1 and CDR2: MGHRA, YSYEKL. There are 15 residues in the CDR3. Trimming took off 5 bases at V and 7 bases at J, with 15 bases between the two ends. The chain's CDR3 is CASSFQGAGNSPLHF. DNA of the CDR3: TGCGCCAGCAGCTTCCAAGGGGCAGGAAATTCACCCCTCCACTTT.

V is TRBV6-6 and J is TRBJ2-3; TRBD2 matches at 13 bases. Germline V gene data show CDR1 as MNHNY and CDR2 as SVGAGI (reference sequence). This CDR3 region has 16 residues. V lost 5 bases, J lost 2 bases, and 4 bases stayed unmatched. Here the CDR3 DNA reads TGTGCCAGCAGTAGACTAGCGGGGGGTCCCACAGATACGCAGTATTTT. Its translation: CASSRLAGGPTDTQYF.

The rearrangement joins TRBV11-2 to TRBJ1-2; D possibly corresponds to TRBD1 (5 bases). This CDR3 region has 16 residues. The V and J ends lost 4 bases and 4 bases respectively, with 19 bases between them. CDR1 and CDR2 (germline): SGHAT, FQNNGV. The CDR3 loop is CASSSIGALRIYGYTF. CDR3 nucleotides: TGTGCCAGCAGCTCCATAGGGGCCCTGAGAATCTATGGCTACACCTTC.

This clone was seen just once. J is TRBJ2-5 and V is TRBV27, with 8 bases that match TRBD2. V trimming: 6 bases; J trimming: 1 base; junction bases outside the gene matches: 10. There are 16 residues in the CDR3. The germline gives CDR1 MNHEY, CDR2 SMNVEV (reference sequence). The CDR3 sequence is CASSNKRGTTQETQYF. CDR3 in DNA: TGTGCCAGCAGCAACAAGCGGGGGACGACCCAAGAGACCCAGTACTTC.

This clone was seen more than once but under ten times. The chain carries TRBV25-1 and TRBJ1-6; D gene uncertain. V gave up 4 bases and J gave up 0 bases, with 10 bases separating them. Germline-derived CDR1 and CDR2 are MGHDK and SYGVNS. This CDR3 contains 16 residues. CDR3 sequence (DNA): TGTGCCAGCAGTGTCACTGGGAGCTCCTATAATTCACCCCTCCACTTT. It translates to CASSVTGSSYNSPLHF.

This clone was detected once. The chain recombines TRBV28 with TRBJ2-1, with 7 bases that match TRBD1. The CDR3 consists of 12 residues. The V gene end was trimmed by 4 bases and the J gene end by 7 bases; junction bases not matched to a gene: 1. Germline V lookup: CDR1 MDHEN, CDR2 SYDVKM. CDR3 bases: TGTGCCAGCAGTTCGACAGGGAATGAGCAGTTCTTC. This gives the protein CASSSTGNEQFF.

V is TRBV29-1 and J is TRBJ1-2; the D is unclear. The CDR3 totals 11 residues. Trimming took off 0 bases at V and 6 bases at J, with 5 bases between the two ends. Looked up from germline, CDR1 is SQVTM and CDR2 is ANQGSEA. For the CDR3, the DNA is TGCAGCGTTGAAGATAATAATGGCTACACCTTC. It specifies CSVEDNNGYTF.

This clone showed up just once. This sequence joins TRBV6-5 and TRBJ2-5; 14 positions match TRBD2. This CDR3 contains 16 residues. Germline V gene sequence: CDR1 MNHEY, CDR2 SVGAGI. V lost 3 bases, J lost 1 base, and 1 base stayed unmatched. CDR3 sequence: CASSYGLAGGQETQYF. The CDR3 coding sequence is TGTGCCAGCAGTTATGGACTAGCGGGGGGCCAAGAGACCCAGTACTTC.

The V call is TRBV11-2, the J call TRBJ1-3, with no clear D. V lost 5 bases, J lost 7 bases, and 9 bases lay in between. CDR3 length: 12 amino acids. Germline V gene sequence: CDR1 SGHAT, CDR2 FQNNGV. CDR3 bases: TGTGCCAGCAGCCCCGCGGGGAACACCATATATTTT. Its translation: CASSPAGNTIYF.

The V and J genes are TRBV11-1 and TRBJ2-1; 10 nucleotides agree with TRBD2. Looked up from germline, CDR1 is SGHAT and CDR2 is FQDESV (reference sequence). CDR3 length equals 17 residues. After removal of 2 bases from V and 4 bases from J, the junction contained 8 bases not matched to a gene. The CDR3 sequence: CASSLHLSGGLYNEQFF. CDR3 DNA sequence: TGTGCCAGCAGCTTACACCTTAGCGGGGGGCTTTACAATGAGCAGTTCTTC.

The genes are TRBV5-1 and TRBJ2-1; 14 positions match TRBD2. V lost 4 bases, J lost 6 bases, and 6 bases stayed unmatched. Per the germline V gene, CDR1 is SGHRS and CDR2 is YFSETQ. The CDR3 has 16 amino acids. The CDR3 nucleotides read TGCGCCAGCAGCACCACGACTAGCGGGGGGGCCAATGAGCAGTTCTTC. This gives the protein CASSTTTSGGANEQFF.

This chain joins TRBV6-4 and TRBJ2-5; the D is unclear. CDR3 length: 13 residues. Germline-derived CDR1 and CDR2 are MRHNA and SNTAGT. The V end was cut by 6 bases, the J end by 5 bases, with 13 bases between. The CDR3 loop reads CASRWQRKETQYF. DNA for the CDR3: TGTGCCAGCAGGTGGCAGCGAAAGGAGACCCAGTACTTC.

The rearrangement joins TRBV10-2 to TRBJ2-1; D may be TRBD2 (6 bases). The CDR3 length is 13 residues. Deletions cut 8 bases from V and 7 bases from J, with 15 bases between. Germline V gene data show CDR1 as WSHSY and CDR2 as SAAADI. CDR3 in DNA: TGCGCCAGCGGGTCCGGGACTTTGAATGAGCAGTTCTTC. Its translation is CASGSGTLNEQFF.

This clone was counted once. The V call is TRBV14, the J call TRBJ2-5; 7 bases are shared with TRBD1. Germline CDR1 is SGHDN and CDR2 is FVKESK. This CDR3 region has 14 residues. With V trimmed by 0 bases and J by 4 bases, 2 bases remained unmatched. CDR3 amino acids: CASSQDHRGETQYF. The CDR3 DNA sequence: TGTGCCAGCAGCCAAGATCACAGGGGAGAGACCCAGTACTTC. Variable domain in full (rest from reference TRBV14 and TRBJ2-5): EAGVTQFPSHSVIEKGQTVTLRCDPISGHDNLYWYRRVMGKEIKFLLHFVKESKQDESGMPNNRFLAERTGGTYSTLKVQPAELEDSGVYFCASSQDHRGETQYFGPGTRLLVL.

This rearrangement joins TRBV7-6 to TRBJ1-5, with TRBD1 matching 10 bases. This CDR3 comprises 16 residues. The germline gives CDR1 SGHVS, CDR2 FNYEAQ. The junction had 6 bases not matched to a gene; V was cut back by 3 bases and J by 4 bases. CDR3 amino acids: CASSLSGTGANQPQHF. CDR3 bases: TGTGCCAGCAGCTTGTCAGGGACAGGGGCTAATCAGCCCCAGCATTTT.

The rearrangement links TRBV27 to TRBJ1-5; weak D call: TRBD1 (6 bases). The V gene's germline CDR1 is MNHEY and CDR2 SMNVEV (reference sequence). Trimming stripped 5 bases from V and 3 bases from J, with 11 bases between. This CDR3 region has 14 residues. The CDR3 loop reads CASSQGINNQPQHF. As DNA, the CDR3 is TGTGCCAGCAGTCAGGGGATAAACAATCAGCCCCAGCATTTT.

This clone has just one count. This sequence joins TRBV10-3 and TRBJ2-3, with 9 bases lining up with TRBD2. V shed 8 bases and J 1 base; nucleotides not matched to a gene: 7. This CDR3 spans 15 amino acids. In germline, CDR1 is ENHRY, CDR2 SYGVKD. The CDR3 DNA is TGTGCCATCGGGCTAGCGGGGCGGCGCACAGATACGCAGTATTTT. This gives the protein CAIGLAGRRTDTQYF.

The DNA of the CDR3 is TGTGCCAGCAGGACAGCCTCCTTGGAGACCCAGTACTTC. This sequence encodes CASRTASLETQYF. The V gene is TRBV14, the J gene TRBJ2-5; D possibly corresponds to TRBD1 (5 bases). The V gene lost 6 bases and the J gene lost 5 bases, with 13 bases spanning the gap. CDR3 length equals 13 residues. Germline V gene data show CDR1 as SGHDN and CDR2 as FVKESK.

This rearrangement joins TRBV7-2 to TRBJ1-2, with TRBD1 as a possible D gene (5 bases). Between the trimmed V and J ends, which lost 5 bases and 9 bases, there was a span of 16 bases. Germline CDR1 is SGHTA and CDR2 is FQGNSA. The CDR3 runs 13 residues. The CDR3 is CASSPGEVGSYTF. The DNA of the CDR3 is TGTGCCAGCAGCCCGGGGGAGGTTGGGAGCTACACCTTC.

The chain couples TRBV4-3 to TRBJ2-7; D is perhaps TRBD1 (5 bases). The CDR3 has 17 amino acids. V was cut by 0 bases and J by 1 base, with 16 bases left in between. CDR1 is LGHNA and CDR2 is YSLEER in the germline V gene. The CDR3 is CASSQDGSGLGSYEQYF. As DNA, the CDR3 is TGCGCCAGCAGCCAAGACGGGTCAGGGCTTGGGTCCTACGAGCAGTACTTC.

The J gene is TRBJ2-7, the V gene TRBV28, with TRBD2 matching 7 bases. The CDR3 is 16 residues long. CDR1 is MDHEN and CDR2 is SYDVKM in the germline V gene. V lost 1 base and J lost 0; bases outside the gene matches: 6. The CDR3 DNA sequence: TGTGCCAGCAGTTTATCGGACGGCGGGAGCTCCTACGAGCAGTACTTC. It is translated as CASSLSDGGSSYEQYF.

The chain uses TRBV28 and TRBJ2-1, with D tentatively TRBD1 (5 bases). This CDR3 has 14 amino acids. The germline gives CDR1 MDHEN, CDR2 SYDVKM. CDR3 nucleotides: TGTGCTACAATAGGGGTCAGCTCCTACAATGAGCAGTTCTTC. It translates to CATIGVSSYNEQFF.

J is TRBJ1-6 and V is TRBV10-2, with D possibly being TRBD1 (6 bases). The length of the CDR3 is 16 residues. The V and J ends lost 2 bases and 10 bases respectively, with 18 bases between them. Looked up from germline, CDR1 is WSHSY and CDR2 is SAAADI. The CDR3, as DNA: TGCGCCAGCAGTGAGCCCCTGGGGGCGAAGAAGTCACCCCTCCACTTT. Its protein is CASSEPLGAKKSPLHF.

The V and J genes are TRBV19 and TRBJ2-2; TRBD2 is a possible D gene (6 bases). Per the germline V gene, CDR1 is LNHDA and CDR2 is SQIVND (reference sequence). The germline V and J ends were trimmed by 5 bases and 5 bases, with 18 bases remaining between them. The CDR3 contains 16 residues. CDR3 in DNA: TGTGCCAGTAGTCTGCGGACTACCCGGGGTACCGGGGAGCTGTTTTTT. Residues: CASSLRTTRGTGELFF. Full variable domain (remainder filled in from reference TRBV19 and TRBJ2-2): DGGITQSPKYLFRKEGQNVTLSCEQNLNHDAMYWYRQDPGQGLRLIYYSQIVNDFQKGDIAEGYSVSREKKESFPLTVTSAQKNPTAFYLCASSLRTTRGTGELFFGEGSRLTVL.

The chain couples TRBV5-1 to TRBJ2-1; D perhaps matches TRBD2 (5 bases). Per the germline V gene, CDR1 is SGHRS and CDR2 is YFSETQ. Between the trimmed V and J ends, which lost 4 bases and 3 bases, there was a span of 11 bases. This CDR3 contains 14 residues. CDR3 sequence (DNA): TGCGCCAGCAGCCCGGAGGCAGACTACAATGAGCAGTTCTTC. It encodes CASSPEADYNEQFF.

CDR3 sequence reads: CASSLLLGEGSYEQYF. CDR3 nucleotide sequence: TGCGCCAGCAGCCTTCTACTGGGGGAGGGTTCCTACGAGCAGTACTTC. This rearrangement joins TRBV4-3 to TRBJ2-7; 7 bases fit TRBD2. The junction had 10 bases not matched to a gene; V was cut back by 4 bases and J by 1 base. The CDR3 consists of 16 residues. Germline CDR1 and CDR2: LGHNA and YSLEER.

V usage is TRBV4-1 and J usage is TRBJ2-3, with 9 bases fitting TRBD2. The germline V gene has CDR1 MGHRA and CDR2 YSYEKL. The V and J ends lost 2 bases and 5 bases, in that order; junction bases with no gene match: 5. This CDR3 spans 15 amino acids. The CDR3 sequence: CASSQLSGGIDTQYF. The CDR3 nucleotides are TGCGCCAGCAGCCAACTTAGCGGGGGAATAGATACGCAGTATTTT.

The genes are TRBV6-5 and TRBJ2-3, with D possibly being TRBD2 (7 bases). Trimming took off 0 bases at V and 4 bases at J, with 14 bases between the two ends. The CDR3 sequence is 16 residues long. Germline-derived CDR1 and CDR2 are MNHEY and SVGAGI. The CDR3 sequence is CASSYSGGASSDTQYF. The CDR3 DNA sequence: TGTGCCAGCAGTTACTCTGGGGGGGCGAGCTCAGATACGCAGTATTTT.

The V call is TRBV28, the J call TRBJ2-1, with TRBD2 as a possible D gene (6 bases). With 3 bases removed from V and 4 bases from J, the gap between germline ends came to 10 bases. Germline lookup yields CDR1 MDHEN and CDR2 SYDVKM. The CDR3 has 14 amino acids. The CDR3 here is CASSFAGSYNEQFF. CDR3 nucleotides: TGTGCCAGCAGTTTCGCGGGGTCATACAATGAGCAGTTCTTC.